What follows describes a single T cell receptor beta chain. V was clipped by 2 bases and J by 3 bases, with 8 bases between them. The germline V gene has CDR1 SGHNT and CDR2 YENEEA. There are 13 residues in the CDR3. The repertoire was sequenced with immunoSEQ multiplex PCR; TCRdb's copy has only in-frame clones and lacks some. The sample has 150,000 to 200,000 clones, approximately 80% seen once. This entry is derived from a study of blood T cell repertoires in COVID-19. In the study overall: T cells, B-cell-depleted T cells, or PBMCs provided the cDNA or gDNA that served as material.

Participants reported their clinical history, and cohort assignment relied on those reports. Each recovered donor of Cohort 3 presented with two negative PCRs, clearance, or symptom resolution. The gene calls are TRBV11-3 and TRBJ2-7; possible D gene TRBD1, 6 bases. This clonotype was obtained from a man aged 50-59 years who had recovered from COVID-19. The specimen sequenced was PBMCs or T cells enriched from blood (not recorded which). CDR3 loop: CASSLYRDYEQYF. CDR3 DNA: TGTGCCAGCAGCTTATACAGGGACTACGAGCAGTACTTC.